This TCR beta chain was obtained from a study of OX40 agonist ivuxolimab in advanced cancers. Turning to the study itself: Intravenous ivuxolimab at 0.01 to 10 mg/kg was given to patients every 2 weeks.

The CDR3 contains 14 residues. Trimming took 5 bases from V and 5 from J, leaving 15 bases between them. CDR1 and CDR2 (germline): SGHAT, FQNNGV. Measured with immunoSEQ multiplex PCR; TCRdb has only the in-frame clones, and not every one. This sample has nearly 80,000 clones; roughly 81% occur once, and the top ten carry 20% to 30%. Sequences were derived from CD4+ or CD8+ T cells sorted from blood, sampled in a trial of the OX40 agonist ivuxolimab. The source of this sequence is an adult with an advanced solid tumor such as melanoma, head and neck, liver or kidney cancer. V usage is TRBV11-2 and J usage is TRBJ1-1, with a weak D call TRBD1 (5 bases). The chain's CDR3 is CASSPDGGGTEAFF. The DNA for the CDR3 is TGTGCCAGCAGCCCTGACGGTGGGGGGACTGAAGCTTTCTTT.